This TCR beta chain was captured in a study of early T cells in non-severe SARS-CoV-2 infection (dated by TCRdb to 2020 to 2022). General notes on the study: Because TCR sequencing was done on bulk RNA from unsorted whole blood, the alpha and beta chains could not be paired. General study outcomes and caveats: Matching against VDJdb was skewed toward anti-spike CD8 responses, likely underestimated virus-specific expansions, and missed private and CD4 specificities.

This clonotype was detected ten times or more. The specificity of this receptor is unknown. One base away there is no much larger clone; base qualities are not given. Library preparation employed 5' RACE. Sequencing relied on a NextSeq 500. Unique molecular identifiers were attached to individual cDNA molecules in the TCR library protocol so that sequencing error and PCR bias could be corrected. Both TCR alpha and beta chains were sequenced, and tight co-correlation was observed between alpha and beta sequence abundances in each sample. On the study's bioinformatics: Decombinator V4 was used to perform V gene, J gene and CDR3 annotation of TCR sequences. Expanded TCRs were defined as changing significantly between any two time points under a Poisson model with p below 0.0001. TCR abundances were normalised to the total number of TCRs sequenced per sample and were expressed as counts per million. TRAV1-2 paired with TRAJ12, TRAJ20 or TRAJ33 defined MAIT TCRs, while TRAV10 paired with TRAJ18 defined iNKT TCRs. VDJdb, accessed 1 November 2021, was searched for CMV, EBV and SARS-CoV-2 annotated TCRs, with TCRs annotated for multiple antigens excluded. TCRdb trimmed the raw reads at Q25, called clones with MiXCR and kept productive beta chains. Rows are combined by CDR3 protein, so each entry shows the most common genes and DNA. The V and J calls follow TCRdb's processing rather than the paper's. The sample records about 50,000 distinct CDR3 sequences, around a tenth of which are singletons. More than 12% of the sample rests with the top ten.

The germline V gene (reference sequence) provides CDR1 SGHNT and CDR2 YYREEE. The CDR3 covers 14 residues, taking in both the cysteine and the phenylalanine. CDR3 DNA only is kept here, 42 bases in frame from base 1. Here V drops 0 bases and J drops 6 bases, and the junction holds 1 base not matched to any gene. Set within a cohort of healthcare workers in London, UK, this nested case-control study involved weekly PCR testing of nasopharyngeal swabs along with blood sampling. Healthcare workers were enrolled in the week of the UK lockdown, from 23 to 31 March 2020, and were followed every week for up to 16 weeks.

Recombination joined TRBV5-4 with TRBJ2-3, and 10 bases in between align with TRBD2. The material sequenced was whole blood. The clonotype originates from an adult who was a healthcare worker with PCR-confirmed SARS-CoV-2 infection or an uninfected control (not recorded which). This receptor has the CDR3 CASSLVSGRDTQYF. The nucleotide sequence is given as TGTGCCAGCAGCTTGGTTAGCGGGAGGGATACGCAGTATTTT.